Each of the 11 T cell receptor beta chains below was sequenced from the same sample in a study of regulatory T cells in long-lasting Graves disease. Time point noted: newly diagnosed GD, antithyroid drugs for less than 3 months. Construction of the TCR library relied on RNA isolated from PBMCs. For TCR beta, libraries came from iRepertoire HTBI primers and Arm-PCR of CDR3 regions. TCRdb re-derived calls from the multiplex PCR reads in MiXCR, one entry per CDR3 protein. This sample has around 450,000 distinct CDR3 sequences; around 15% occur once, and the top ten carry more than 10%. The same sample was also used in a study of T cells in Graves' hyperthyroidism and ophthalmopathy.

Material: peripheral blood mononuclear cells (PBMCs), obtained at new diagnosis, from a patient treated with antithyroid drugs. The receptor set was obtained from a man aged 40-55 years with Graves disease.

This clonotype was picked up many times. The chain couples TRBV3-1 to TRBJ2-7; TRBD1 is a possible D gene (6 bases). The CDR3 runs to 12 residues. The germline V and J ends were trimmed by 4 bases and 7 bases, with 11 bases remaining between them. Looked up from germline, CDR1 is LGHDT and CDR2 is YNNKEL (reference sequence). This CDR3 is CASSLDRMEQYF. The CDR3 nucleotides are TGTGCCAGCAGCCTGGACAGAATGGAGCAGTACTTC.

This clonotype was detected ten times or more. The CDR3 region is CASRHFTGPANEKLFF. In nucleotides, the CDR3 is TGTGCCAGCAGACATTTTACAGGGCCTGCTAATGAAAAACTGTTTTTT. The V and J genes are TRBV6-1 and TRBJ1-4, with D tentatively TRBD1 (6 bases). The CDR3 is 16 amino acids. Germline V gene sequence: CDR1 MNHNS, CDR2 SASEGT. Trimming cost V 6 bases and J 3 bases, with 17 bases left between them.

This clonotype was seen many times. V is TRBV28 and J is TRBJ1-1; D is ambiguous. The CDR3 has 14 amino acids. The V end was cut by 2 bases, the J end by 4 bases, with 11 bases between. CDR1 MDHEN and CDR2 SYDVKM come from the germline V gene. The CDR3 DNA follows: TGTGCCAGCAGTTTACCGGCGCTGGGCACTGAAGCTTTCTTT. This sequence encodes CASSLPALGTEAFF.

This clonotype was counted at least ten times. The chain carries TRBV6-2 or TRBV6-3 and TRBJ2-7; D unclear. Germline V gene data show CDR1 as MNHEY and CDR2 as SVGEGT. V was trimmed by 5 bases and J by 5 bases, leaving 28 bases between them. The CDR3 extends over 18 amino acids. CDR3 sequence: CASSEPPGPLLSPHEQYF. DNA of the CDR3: TGTGCCAGCAGTGAACCACCCGGGCCGCTCCTTTCCCCCCACGAGCAGTACTTC.

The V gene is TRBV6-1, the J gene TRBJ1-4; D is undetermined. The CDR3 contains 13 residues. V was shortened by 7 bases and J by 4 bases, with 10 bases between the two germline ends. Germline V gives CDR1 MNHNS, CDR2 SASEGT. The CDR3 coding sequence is TGTGCCAGCACTGGGCAGGTTAATGAAAAACTGTTTTTT. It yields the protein CASTGQVNEKLFF.

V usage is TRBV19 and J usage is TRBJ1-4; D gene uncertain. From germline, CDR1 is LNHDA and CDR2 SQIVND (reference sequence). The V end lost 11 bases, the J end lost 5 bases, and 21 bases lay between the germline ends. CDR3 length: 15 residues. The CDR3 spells CASKARFRLNEKLFF. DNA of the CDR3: TGTGCCTCGAAGGCAAGATTCCGATTGAATGAAAAACTGTTTTTT. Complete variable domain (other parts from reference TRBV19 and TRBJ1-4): DGGITQSPKYLFRKEGQNVTLSCEQNLNHDAMYWYRQDPGQGLRLIYYSQIVNDFQKGDIAEGYSVSREKKESFPLTVTSAQKNPTAFYLCASKARFRLNEKLFFGSGTQLSVL.

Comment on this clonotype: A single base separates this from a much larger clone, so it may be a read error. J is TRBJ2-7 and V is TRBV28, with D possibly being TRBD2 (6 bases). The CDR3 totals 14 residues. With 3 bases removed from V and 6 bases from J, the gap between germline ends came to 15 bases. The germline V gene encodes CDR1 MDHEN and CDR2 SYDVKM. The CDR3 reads CASSFTGRGTEQYF. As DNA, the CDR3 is TGTGCCAGCAGTTTCACGGGACGGGGGACCGAGCAGTACTTC.

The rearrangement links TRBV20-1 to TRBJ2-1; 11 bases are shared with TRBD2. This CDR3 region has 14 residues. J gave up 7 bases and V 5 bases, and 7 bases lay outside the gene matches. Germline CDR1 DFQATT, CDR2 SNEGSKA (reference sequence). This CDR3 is CSAFSGRARNEQFF. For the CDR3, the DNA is TGCAGTGCTTTTAGCGGGAGGGCCCGAAATGAGCAGTTCTTC.

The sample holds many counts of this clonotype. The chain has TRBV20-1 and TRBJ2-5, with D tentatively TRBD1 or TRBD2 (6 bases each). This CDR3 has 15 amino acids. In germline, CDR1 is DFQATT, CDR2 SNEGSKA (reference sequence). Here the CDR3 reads CSPLEGGGRTETQYF. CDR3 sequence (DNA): TGCAGCCCGTTAGAGGGGGGAGGAAGGACAGAGACCCAGTACTTC.

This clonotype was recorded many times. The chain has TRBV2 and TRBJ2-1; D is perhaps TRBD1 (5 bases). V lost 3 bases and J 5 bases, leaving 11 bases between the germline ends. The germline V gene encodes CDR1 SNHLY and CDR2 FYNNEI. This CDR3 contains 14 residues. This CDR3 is CASSERTSNNEQFF. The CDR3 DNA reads TGTGCCAGCAGTGAGAGGACATCCAACAATGAGCAGTTCTTC.

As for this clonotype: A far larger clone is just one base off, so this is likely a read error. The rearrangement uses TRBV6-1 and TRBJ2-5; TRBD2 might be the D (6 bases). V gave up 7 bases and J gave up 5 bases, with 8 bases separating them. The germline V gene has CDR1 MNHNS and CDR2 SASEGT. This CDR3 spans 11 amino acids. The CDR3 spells CASNRGETQYF. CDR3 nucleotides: TGTGCCAGCAATCGGGGGGAGACCCAGTACTTC.